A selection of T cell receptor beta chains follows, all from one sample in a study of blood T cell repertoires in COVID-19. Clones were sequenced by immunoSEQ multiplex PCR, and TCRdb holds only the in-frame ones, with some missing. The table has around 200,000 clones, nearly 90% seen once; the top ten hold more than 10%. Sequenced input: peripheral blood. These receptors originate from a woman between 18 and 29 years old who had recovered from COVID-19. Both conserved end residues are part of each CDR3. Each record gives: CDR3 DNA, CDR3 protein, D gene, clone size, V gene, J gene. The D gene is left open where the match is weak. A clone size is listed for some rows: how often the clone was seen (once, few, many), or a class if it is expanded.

TGTGCCAGCAGCGGGGGGACTAGCGGAAAAGAGACCCAGTACTTC	CASSGGTSGKETQYF	TRBD2	-	TRBV5-4	TRBJ2-5
TGCAGTGCTCAACGGGAGACCCAGTACTTC	CSAQRETQYF	-	-	TRBV20-1	TRBJ2-5
TGTGCCAGCAGTTACGATAGAACCGGGACTAGCGGGATGTTTTCCTACGAGCAGTACTTC	CASSYDRTGTSGMFSYEQYF	TRBD2	-	TRBV6-2/TRBV6-3	TRBJ2-7
TGTGCCAGCTGGGAGGGAGTTAGCAATCAGCCCCAGCATTTT	CASWEGVSNQPQHF	-	-	TRBV28	TRBJ1-5
TGTGCCAGCAGCTCGGGACTAGCGGGAGGCACCACCGGGGAGCTGTTTTTT	CASSSGLAGGTTGELFF	TRBD2	-	TRBV9	TRBJ2-2
TGTGCCAGCAGCCCCTTGGCGGGTAGCACAGATACGCAGTATTTT	CASSPLAGSTDTQYF	-	-	TRBV5-6	TRBJ2-3
TGTGCCAGCAGCCCCCGGGCCGGGAATAGAAACACCATATATTTT	CASSPRAGNRNTIYF	-	-	TRBV11-2	TRBJ1-3
TGTGCCAGCACACTGAACACCGGGGAGCTGTTTTTT	CASTLNTGELFF	-	-	TRBV7-2	TRBJ2-2
TGTGCCAGCAGTTTACCCGGGGGGAGCAATCAGCCCCAGCATTTT	CASSLPGGSNQPQHF	-	-	TRBV2	TRBJ1-5
TGTGCCACCAGCAGTATAATCGGGACAGTCGCCTACGAGCAGTACTTC	CATSSIIGTVAYEQYF	TRBD1	-	TRBV15	TRBJ2-7
TGTGCCAGTAGTCCGGGGACAGAGCAAGAGACCCAGTACTTC	CASSPGTEQETQYF	TRBD1	-	TRBV19	TRBJ2-5
TGTGCCAGCAGCTTAGAATGGGGGGGTGGTTATGGCTACACCTTC	CASSLEWGGGYGYTF	-	once	TRBV7-2	TRBJ1-2
TGTGCCAGCAGCCAAACAGCAGGGGATTCTGGAAACACCATATATTTT	CASSQTAGDSGNTIYF	-	once	TRBV4-2	TRBJ1-3
TGTGCCAGCAGTTACGGGGCTCGGTCCTCCTACGAGCAGTACTTC	CASSYGARSSYEQYF	-	-	TRBV6-5	TRBJ2-7
TGCAGCGTTGTGCCCAGCGGGGCATACAATGAGCAGTTCTTC	CSVVPSGAYNEQFF	TRBD2	once	TRBV29-1	TRBJ2-1
TGTGCCAGCAGCCCCTGGACAGGGGGGAATGAGCAGTTCTTC	CASSPWTGGNEQFF	TRBD1	-	TRBV27	TRBJ2-1
TGCAGCGTTTCCGACAGTAACTATGGCTACACCTTC	CSVSDSNYGYTF	-	-	TRBV29-1	TRBJ1-2
TGTGCCAGCAGTTTCTCAGGGAACGGCTACACCTTC	CASSFSGNGYTF	-	-	TRBV12-3/TRBV12-4	TRBJ1-2
TGTGCCAGCAGCCAAGATGTAAAGGGGAGGCTAGCGGGGGAGGACAATGAGCAGTTCTTC	CASSQDVKGRLAGEDNEQFF	TRBD2	once	TRBV3-1/TRBV3-2	TRBJ2-1
TGTGCCAGCAGCTTAGAGTGGGGGGGAGAAGAGACCCAGTACTTC	CASSLEWGGEETQYF	TRBD2	once	TRBV11-2	TRBJ2-5
TGTGCCAGCAGCCAAGATGGGACACAGGGACCGGGCACTGAAGCTTTCTTT	CASSQDGTQGPGTEAFF	-	-	TRBV14	TRBJ1-1
TGCGCCAGCAGCTTGGCCCTCTCTGGGGCCAACGTCCTGACTTTC	CASSLALSGANVLTF	-	-	TRBV5-1	TRBJ2-6
TGTGCCAGCCACGGGGTCTTCCAGGATACGCAGTATTTT	CASHGVFQDTQYF	-	-	TRBV6-5	TRBJ2-3
TGTGCCAGCTCACCCCCGGGACTAGCGGGAGGGCTCGGCGAGCAGTACTTC	CASSPPGLAGGLGEQYF	TRBD2	-	TRBV18	TRBJ2-7
TGTGCCAGCAGCTTCTCAGGGTTGGACGAGCAGTTCTTC	CASSFSGLDEQFF	-	-	TRBV7-9	TRBJ2-1
TGTGCCAGCAGCCCCTTCCTAGCGGGAGGGGTGGATACGCAGTATTTT	CASSPFLAGGVDTQYF	TRBD2	-	TRBV13	TRBJ2-3
TGTGCCAGCAGCTTAGGGGGGGGCTCTGAAGCTTTCTTT	CASSLGGGSEAFF	-	-	TRBV7-2	TRBJ1-1
TGTGCCAGCTCACTAGACAGGGCTTTTGAAAAACTGTTTTTT	CASSLDRAFEKLFF	TRBD1	-	TRBV18	TRBJ1-4
TGTGCCAGCAGTCACCGCAGGGATTCGAGCACCGGGGAGCTGTTTTTT	CASSHRRDSSTGELFF	-	-	TRBV9	TRBJ2-2
TGCGCCAGCAGCTTGGGTCTCGACAAAAGAAACACCATATATTTT	CASSLGLDKRNTIYF	-	-	TRBV5-1	TRBJ1-3
TGCGCCAGCAGCCAAGATCAGAGGTTGAACTATGGCTACACCTTC	CASSQDQRLNYGYTF	-	few	TRBV4-1	TRBJ1-2
TGTGCCAGCTCACCCCAGCGACTAGCGGGGTCCTACAATGAGCAGTTCTTC	CASSPQRLAGSYNEQFF	TRBD2	-	TRBV18	TRBJ2-1
TGCAGCGCCAGGGGGACTAGCGGGAGACTCTCCTCCACCGGGGAGCTGTTTTTT	CSARGTSGRLSSTGELFF	TRBD2	-	TRBV29-1	TRBJ2-2
TGTGCCAGCAGCTCCGGGACTAGCGGACAAGAGACCCAGTACTTC	CASSSGTSGQETQYF	TRBD2	-	TRBV5-8	TRBJ2-5
TGTGCCAGCACCACAAGACAGGGCGACGGCTACACCTTC	CASTTRQGDGYTF	TRBD1	-	TRBV3-1/TRBV3-2	TRBJ1-2
TGTGCCAGTAGTGCCGAACGGACTAGCGGGTTCTACGAGCAGTACTTC	CASSAERTSGFYEQYF	TRBD2	once	TRBV19	TRBJ2-7
TGTGCCAGCAGCTCATCCGGGCGGACTAGCGGGAAAGATACGCAGTATTTT	CASSSSGRTSGKDTQYF	TRBD2	-	TRBV9	TRBJ2-3
TGTGCCAGCAGCCCCAGGGCTAGCGGTTCCTACGAGCAGTACTTC	CASSPRASGSYEQYF	TRBD2	-	TRBV9	TRBJ2-7
TGTGCCAGCCGACTGGACAGGGAAGGCACCTTC	CASRLDREGTF	TRBD1	-	TRBV7-2	TRBJ1-2
TGTGCCTGGAGGGCAGGGTACTATGGCTACACCTTC	CAWRAGYYGYTF	-	once	TRBV30	TRBJ1-2
TGTGCCAGTAGTATACTAGCGGGAGGGTTTAGCACAGATACGCAGTATTTT	CASSILAGGFSTDTQYF	TRBD2	-	TRBV19	TRBJ2-3
TGCGCCAGCAGCCAAGCAGGGGGAAATGAGCAGTTCTTC	CASSQAGGNEQFF	TRBD1	once	TRBV4-3	TRBJ2-1